One sample yielded the 16 T cell receptor beta chains listed below, sequenced in a study of cytomegalovirus exposure and HLA in healthy donors. The PCR ran on 60 Vbeta and 13 Jbeta primers. The method was immunoSEQ multiplex PCR; TCRdb's version includes in-frame clones alone and lacks a portion of them. The table includes about 130,000 clones, about 81% detected once. The sample consisted of PBMCs. The receptor set was obtained from a woman between 45 and 65 years old in good health and CMV-seropositive.

The V gene is TRBV5-1, the J gene TRBJ1-5, with D perhaps TRBD1 (6 bases). Germline V gene lookup returns CDR1 SGHRS and CDR2 YFSETQ. The CDR3 sequence is 15 residues long. V dropped 5 bases and J dropped 6 bases, with 18 bases sitting between them. CDR3 sequence (DNA): TGCGCCAGCAGACGAGAGTTGGGGGCCGGTCAGCCCCAGCATTTT. Translated: CASRRELGAGQPQHF.

The V gene is TRBV27, the J gene TRBJ2-1, with 9 bases aligning to TRBD2. The CDR3 runs to 14 residues. After removal of 5 bases from V and 7 bases from J, the junction contained 6 bases not matched to a gene. Looked up from germline, CDR1 is MNHEY and CDR2 is SMNVEV (reference sequence). CDR3 loop: CASSAGGPRNEQFF. DNA of the CDR3: TGTGCCAGCAGTGCGGGAGGGCCTAGGAATGAGCAGTTCTTC.

Comment on this clone: Other DNA sequences in the sample encode the same CDR3. The chain is built from TRBV7-2 and TRBJ1-5, with 11 bases lining up with TRBD1. Germline CDR1 and CDR2: SGHTA and FQGNSA. CDR3 length equals 16 residues. Losses at the gene ends were 2 bases for V and 7 bases for J; bases not matched to a gene: 7. CDR3 loop: CASSLTGTGGRQPQHF. The CDR3 DNA is TGTGCCAGCAGCTTAACCGGGACAGGGGGGAGGCAGCCCCAGCATTTT.

This rearrangement joins TRBV20-1 to TRBJ1-1; D is unclear. Trimming cost V 2 bases and J 11 bases, with 6 bases left between them. This CDR3 is 9 amino acids long. Looked up from germline, CDR1 is DFQATT and CDR2 is SNEGSKA (reference sequence). CDR3 protein: CSARKSAFF. Written as DNA, the CDR3 is TGCAGTGCTAGAAAATCGGCTTTCTTT.

This sequence joins TRBV19 and TRBJ1-3; TRBD1 is a possible D gene (6 bases). Germline V gene data show CDR1 as LNHDA and CDR2 as SQIVND (reference sequence). The CDR3 is 16 amino acids. V lost 6 bases and J lost 0, with 15 bases in between. The CDR3 DNA follows: TGTGCCAGTAGGTCAGTGGGGGCCGGCTCTGGAAACACCATATATTTT. Residues: CASRSVGAGSGNTIYF.

The chain is built from TRBV28 and TRBJ1-4, with 8 positions matching TRBD1. CDR3 length: 17 residues. The germline CDR1 and CDR2 sequences are MDHEN and SYDVKM. Trimming at V came to 7 bases and at J to 1 base, leaving 11 bases not matched to a gene. The CDR3 DNA reads as TGTGCCAGCACCACGTGGACAGGGTCGGGAACTAATGAAAAACTGTTTTTT. Translating gives CASTTWTGSGTNEKLFF.

The V call is TRBV18, the J call TRBJ1-4; a weak D match, TRBD1 (6 bases). V shed 4 bases and J shed 0 bases, with 15 bases lying between them. Germline assignment: CDR1 KGHSH and CDR2 LQKENI. The CDR3 runs to 17 residues. The CDR3 is CASSLRQVVSTNEKLFF. The CDR3 DNA follows: TGTGCCAGCTCACTCCGACAGGTTGTTTCAACTAATGAAAAACTGTTTTTT. The full variable domain, completed using reference TRBV18 and TRBJ1-4, is NAGVMQNPRHLVRRRGQEARLRCSPMKGHSHVYWYRQLPEEGLKFMVYLQKENIIDESGMPKERFSAEFPKEGPSILRIQQVVRGDSAAYFCASSLRQVVSTNEKLFFGSGTQLSVL.

This clone was recorded a few times. CDR3 DNA: TGCGCCAGCAGCCACGAATGGACAGACACCGGGGAGCTGTTTTTT. Protein sequence: CASSHEWTDTGELFF. The rearrangement links TRBV4-1 to TRBJ2-2; D perhaps matches TRBD1 (6 bases). Trimming cost V 3 bases and J 3 bases, with 11 bases left between them. The length of the CDR3 is 15 residues. Germline V gene sequence: CDR1 MGHRA, CDR2 YSYEKL.

The chain employs TRBV7-2 and TRBJ1-1, with TRBD1 matching over 10 bases. V trimming: 1 base; J trimming: 7 bases; junction bases outside the gene matches: 15. From germline, CDR1 is SGHTA and CDR2 FQGNSA. CDR3 length: 18 residues. The CDR3 bases are TGTGCCAGCAGCTTAGGTCCCGGGACAGGGGCGGGCCCCCGTGAAGCTTTCTTT. Its translation: CASSLGPGTGAGPREAFF.

Points on this clone: The sample holds other DNA sequences that translate to the same CDR3. The chain employs TRBV6-5 and TRBJ2-2, with 7 bases matching TRBD1. V shed 6 bases and J 6 bases; nucleotides not matched to a gene: 10. This CDR3 has 15 amino acids. Germline CDR1 MNHEY, CDR2 SVGAGI. CDR3 protein: CASSRQGPSPGELFF. CDR3 nucleotides: TGTGCCAGCAGCAGACAGGGCCCGAGTCCCGGGGAGCTGTTTTTT.

The chain joins TRBV29-1 to TRBJ2-7, with a tentative D call TRBD2 (6 bases). CDR1 and CDR2 from the germline V gene are SQVTM and ANQGSEA. The CDR3 is 16 amino acids. V lost 3 bases, J lost 3 bases, and 21 bases lay in between. For the CDR3, the DNA is TGCAGCGTTGACGGGGCTAGCGCGTCGGGCGGCTACGAGCAGTACTTC. Amino acids: CSVDGASASGGYEQYF.

The chain uses TRBV18 and TRBJ1-1; D call uncertain. The CDR3 has 15 amino acids. Germline CDR1 reads KGHSH; CDR2 reads LQKENI. The V and J ends lost 0 bases and 1 base respectively, with 9 bases between them. In DNA form, the CDR3 reads TGTGCCAGCTCACCACCTTCAACTAAGAACACTGAAGCTTTCTTT. Encoded protein: CASSPPSTKNTEAFF.

The chain has TRBV20-1 and TRBJ2-7; D is perhaps TRBD1 (6 bases). The germline V and J ends were trimmed by 6 bases and 4 bases, with 10 bases remaining between them. This CDR3 spans 11 amino acids. CDR1 and CDR2 from the germline V gene are DFQATT and SNEGSKA (reference sequence). The chain's CDR3 is CSARTEYEQYF. CDR3 in DNA: TGCAGTGCGCGGACAGAATACGAGCAGTACTTC.

V usage is TRBV29-1 and J usage is TRBJ2-2; 10 nucleotides agree with TRBD2. Trimming removed 4 bases from V and 1 base from J; junction bases left unmatched: 0. From germline, CDR1 is SQVTM and CDR2 ANQGSEA. The CDR3 covers 14 residues. The CDR3 region is CSVGTSGNTGELFF. DNA of the CDR3: TGCAGCGTTGGGACTAGCGGGAACACCGGGGAGCTGTTTTTT.

This CDR3 is CASRTRSTVSYEQYF. The CDR3 nucleotides are TGTGCCAGCAGAACGCGGTCGACGGTTTCCTACGAGCAGTACTTC. The chain recombines TRBV28 with TRBJ2-7; D is undetermined. CDR3 length: 15 residues. Trimming pared 6 bases from V and 1 base from J, leaving 16 bases between. Germline values: CDR1 MDHEN, CDR2 SYDVKM.

In regard to this clone: The germline gene is not matched at one end of the junction; a read error may be the cause. This chain joins TRBV7-9 and TRBJ1-2, with TRBD1 matching over 7 bases. CDR1 and CDR2 from the germline V gene are SEHNR and FQNEAQ (reference sequence). This CDR3 is 15 amino acids long. CDR3 sequence reads: CSSSSGGLFNYGYTF. CDR3 in DNA: TGTTCCAGCAGCTCAGGGGGGCTTTTTAACTATGGCTACACCTTC.